This T cell receptor beta chain was sequenced for a study of control samples from healthy donors and cancer patients. Only in-frame clones appear in the TCRdb table, and some are missing; sequencing was by immunoSEQ multiplex PCR. The sample consists of more than 60,000 clones, around 91% of them appearing once. Trimming stripped 0 bases from V and 0 bases from J, with 11 bases between. This CDR3 is 16 amino acids long. CDR1 is MNHNY, CDR2 SVGAGI, per germline (reference sequence). This TCR came from a man aged 55 to 70 with colorectal cancer. The chain links TRBV6-6 to TRBJ2-5; TRBD1 might be the D (5 bases). Sequenced: PBMCs. As DNA, the CDR3 is TGTGCCAGCAGTTACTCTAGGGGTCCCGACCAAGAGACCCAGTACTTC. It is translated as CASSYSRGPDQETQYF.